What follows are 28 T cell receptor beta chains derived from one specimen sequenced in a study of blood T cell repertoires in COVID-19 (dated by TCRdb to 2018 to 2021). The library was obtained by the immunoSEQ multiplex PCR assay. This is the immuneACCESS table as TCRdb keeps it, with only in-frame sequences that have V and J called. A part of the clones is gone; compared with another copy, unresolved V genes explain less than half, and the rest is unexplained. Across this sample there are roughly 260,000 clones, with about 90% seen only once. The ten largest clones capture under 2.5% of the sample. Sequenced: peripheral blood. The receptors stem from a woman in her fifties or sixties with acute or convalescent COVID-19.

This clone was recorded only once. The chain carries TRBV3-1 (or the pseudogene TRBV3-2) and TRBJ2-1, with 11 nucleotides matching TRBD2. The J segment lost 3 bases and the V segment lost 5 bases, leaving 9 bases of the junction unmatched. Germline V gene sequence: CDR1 LGHDT, CDR2 YNNKEL (reference sequence). The CDR3 sequence is 17 residues long. CDR3 DNA sequence: TGTGCCAGCAGCTTTTTTGGACTAGCGGGCTTCTACAATGAGCAGTTCTTC. Protein product: CASSFFGLAGFYNEQFF.

The chain joins TRBV28 to TRBJ1-5, with D unclear. Trimming cost V 3 bases and J 0 bases, with 9 bases left between them. Germline V CDR1 and CDR2: MDHEN, SYDVKM. This CDR3 spans 15 amino acids. CDR3 in DNA: TGTGCCAGCAGTTTGGCGGCTTATAGCAATCAGCCCCAGCATTTT. Translating gives CASSLAAYSNQPQHF.

The chain couples TRBV7-6 to TRBJ1-1; D not resolved. There are 14 residues in the CDR3. In germline, CDR1 is SGHVS, CDR2 FNYEAQ. Between the trimmed V and J ends, which lost 9 bases and 1 base, there was a span of 15 bases. DNA of the CDR3: TGTGCCAGATTACGACTACGGGAGAACACTGAAGCTTTCTTT. It encodes CARLRLRENTEAFF. The full variable domain, in which reference TRBV7-6 and TRBJ1-1 provide the parts outside the CDR3, is GAGVSQSPRYKVTKRGQDVALRCDPISGHVSLYWYRQALGQGPEFLTYFNYEAQQDKSGLPNDRFSAERPEGSISTLTIQRTEQRDSAMYRCARLRLRENTEAFFGQGTRLTVV.

The V gene is TRBV28, the J gene TRBJ1-5; TRBD1 agrees at 8 bases. The CDR3 consists of 13 residues. J lost 10 bases, V lost 5 bases, and 7 bases had no gene match. The germline CDR1 and CDR2 sequences are MDHEN and SYDVKM. CDR3: CASSQDRGGPQHF. CDR3 nucleotide sequence: TGTGCCAGCAGTCAAGACAGGGGTGGACCCCAGCATTTT.

The CDR3 sequence is CASSSRGQGDTEAFF. The CDR3 DNA is TGTGCCAGTAGTAGCCGGGGACAGGGAGACACTGAAGCTTTCTTT. The chain employs TRBV19 and TRBJ1-1; 9 bases line up with TRBD1. CDR1 is LNHDA and CDR2 is SQIVND in the germline V gene (reference sequence). Trimming took 4 bases from V and 3 from J; bases not matched to a gene: 6. The CDR3 covers 15 residues.

This clone was detected a few times. The rearrangement links TRBV7-9 to TRBJ2-2; 7 nucleotides match TRBD1. The CDR3 totals 16 residues. From germline, CDR1 is SEHNR and CDR2 FQNEAQ (reference sequence). V lost 1 base to trimming and J lost 0 bases; unmatched junction nucleotides: 2. The CDR3 region is CASSLGDSANTGELFF. CDR3 nucleotides: TGTGCCAGCAGCTTAGGGGACAGCGCGAACACCGGGGAGCTGTTTTTT.

The chain recombines TRBV7-8 with TRBJ1-2; tentatively, D is TRBD1 (6 bases). Trimming removed 1 base at V and 8 bases at J, with 14 bases between. CDR3 length: 14 amino acids. CDR1 is SGHVS, CDR2 FQNEAQ, per germline. CDR3 sequence (DNA): TGTGCCAGCAGCTTAGGTCTTGGACAGACAGGCTACACCTTC. Translation gives CASSLGLGQTGYTF.

This chain joins TRBV27 and TRBJ2-1, with a tentative D call TRBD2 (5 bases). The V gene lost 3 bases and the J gene lost 3 bases, with 12 bases spanning the gap. Germline CDR1 reads MNHEY; CDR2 reads SMNVEV (reference sequence). This CDR3 is built from 15 residues. The CDR3 spells CASSFMAGGYNEQFF. The CDR3 region has the DNA TGTGCCAGCAGTTTTATGGCGGGCGGCTACAATGAGCAGTTCTTC.

This clone came up a few times. The gene calls are TRBV7-9 and TRBJ2-1, with D tentatively TRBD2 (5 bases). V lost 1 base, J lost 9 bases, and 19 bases lay in between. The CDR3 totals 16 residues. Germline V gives CDR1 SEHNR, CDR2 FQNEAQ (reference sequence). The CDR3 nucleotides are TGTGCCAGCAGCTTAGGAGCCGGTCTAGCACCGGGTGAGCAGTTCTTC. This encodes CASSLGAGLAPGEQFF.

The chain uses TRBV11-2 and TRBJ2-3; D is undetermined. Trimming took 1 base from V and 5 from J, leaving 7 bases between them. The CDR3 runs 13 residues. CDR1 and CDR2 (germline): SGHAT, FQNNGV. The CDR3 loop is CASSLGQEDTQYF. CDR3 in DNA: TGTGCCAGCAGCTTAGGCCAGGAAGATACGCAGTATTTT. Filled out from reference TRBV11-2 and TRBJ2-3, the complete variable domain reads EAGVAQSPRYKIIEKRQSVAFWCNPISGHATLYWYQQILGQGPKLLIQFQNNGVVDDSQLPKDRFSAERLKGVDSTLKIQPAKLEDSAVYLCASSLGQEDTQYFGPGTRLTVL.

This chain links TRBV2 with TRBJ1-6; maybe TRBD1 (6 bases). The CDR3 has 14 amino acids. Trimming left V 8 bases short and J 5 bases short, with 13 bases between. Germline V gene lookup returns CDR1 SNHLY and CDR2 FYNNEI. CDR3 sequence: CASSRGADNSPLHF. The CDR3 nucleotides are TGTGCCAGCTCACGGGGGGCCGATAATTCACCCCTCCACTTT.

The chain uses TRBV19 and TRBJ2-5, with D unresolved. Trimming left V 5 bases short and J 1 base short, with 17 bases between. This CDR3 has 16 residues. Germline V gene data show CDR1 as LNHDA and CDR2 as SQIVND (reference sequence). The CDR3 protein is CASSPFKIVSQETQYF. The CDR3 nucleotides are TGTGCCAGTAGTCCATTTAAGATCGTCAGCCAAGAGACCCAGTACTTC.

The chain employs TRBV6-5 and TRBJ1-2; TRBD1 matches 9 bases. CDR3 length: 15 residues. Germline values: CDR1 MNHEY, CDR2 SVGAGI. Losses at the gene ends were 0 bases for V and 5 bases for J; bases not matched to a gene: 4. CDR3 amino acids: CASSYSIGQGYGYTF. In DNA form, the CDR3 reads TGTGCCAGCAGTTACTCGATAGGACAGGGGTATGGCTACACCTTC.

This clone was counted a few times. V is TRBV5-1 and J is TRBJ1-1, with D possibly matching TRBD1 (6 bases). The V gene lost 2 bases and the J gene lost 9 bases, with 17 bases spanning the gap. Germline-derived CDR1 and CDR2 are SGHRS and YFSETQ. The CDR3 loop spans 14 amino acids. CDR3 DNA: TGCGCCAGCAGCTTTTCAGGGACACCCCGAAAAGCTTTCTTT. It codes for CASSFSGTPRKAFF. Using reference TRBV5-1 and TRBJ1-1 for the parts outside the CDR3, the full variable domain is KAGVTQTPRYLIKTRGQQVTLSCSPISGHRSVSWYQQTPGQGLQFLFEYFSETQRNKGNFPGRFSGRQFSNSRSEMNVSTLELGDSALYLCASSFSGTPRKAFFGQGTRLTVV.

The V call is TRBV18, the J call TRBJ2-2, with TRBD1 matching 8 bases. The CDR3 is 16 amino acids. V lost 4 bases to trimming and J lost 5 bases; unmatched junction nucleotides: 9. Looked up from germline, CDR1 is KGHSH and CDR2 is LQKENI. In nucleotides, the CDR3 is TGTGCCAGCTCACTCTCCCGGACAGGGCAAACCGGGGAGCTGTTTTTT. It encodes CASSLSRTGQTGELFF.

V gene TRBV29-1 combines with J gene TRBJ1-2, with a tentative D call TRBD1 (5 bases). The CDR3 consists of 15 residues. Germline CDR1 SQVTM, CDR2 ANQGSEA. Trimming took off 6 bases at V and 8 bases at J, with 25 bases between the two ends. The CDR3 loop is CSVTSLAGGRWGYTF. As DNA, the CDR3 is TGCAGCGTGACCTCGTTGGCCGGGGGGAGATGGGGCTACACCTTC.

The chain joins TRBV7-2 to TRBJ2-5; a possible D gene is TRBD1 (5 bases). The CDR3 covers 14 residues. V dropped 5 bases and J dropped 1 base, with 11 bases sitting between them. Germline CDR1 and CDR2: SGHTA and FQGNSA. Written as DNA, the CDR3 is TGTGCCAGCAGCCCGGACACCAGCCAAGAGACCCAGTACTTC. Its translation: CASSPDTSQETQYF.

The chain combines TRBV6-4 with TRBJ2-6; a weak D match, TRBD1 (5 bases). V was trimmed by 5 bases and J by 1 base, leaving 6 bases between them. The germline V gene has CDR1 MRHNA and CDR2 SNTAGT. The CDR3 sequence is 14 residues long. This CDR3 reads CASSQGSGANVLTF. CDR3 nucleotide sequence: TGTGCCAGCAGTCAGGGATCTGGGGCCAACGTCCTGACTTTC.

The chain uses TRBV4-2 and TRBJ2-1, with 7 nucleotides matching TRBD1. CDR1 and CDR2 from the germline V gene are LGHNA and YNFKEQ. The J segment lost 8 bases and the V segment lost 6 bases, leaving 4 bases of the junction unmatched. The length of the CDR3 is 12 residues. The CDR3 here is CASSVDRDEQFF. The CDR3, as DNA: TGTGCCAGCAGTGTCGACAGGGATGAGCAGTTCTTC.

To note about this clone: Other DNA variants within this sample encode the same CDR3. The J gene is TRBJ2-7, the V gene TRBV15, with a possible D match to TRBD1 (6 bases). The CDR3 runs to 13 residues. Trimming removed 0 bases from V and 4 bases from J, with 7 bases in between. Germline V gene lookup returns CDR1 LNHNV and CDR2 YYDKDF (reference sequence). Written as DNA, the CDR3 is TGTGCCACCAGCAGAGAAGGGGGTTACGAGCAGTACTTC. It specifies CATSREGGYEQYF.

The chain couples TRBV7-6 to TRBJ1-1; 7 bases align to TRBD1. CDR3 size: 15 residues. The ends lost 4 bases at V and 4 bases at J; junction bases unmatched: 9. The V gene's germline CDR1 is SGHVS and CDR2 FNYEAQ. The CDR3 spells CASSSPETGRTEAFF. Here the CDR3 DNA reads TGTGCCAGCAGCTCCCCGGAGACAGGGCGCACTGAAGCTTTCTTT. The complete variable domain, with remaining parts taken from reference TRBV7-6 and TRBJ1-1, reads GAGVSQSPRYKVTKRGQDVALRCDPISGHVSLYWYRQALGQGPEFLTYFNYEAQQDKSGLPNDRFSAERPEGSISTLTIQRTEQRDSAMYRCASSSPETGRTEAFFGQGTRLTVV.

The V gene is TRBV18, the J gene TRBJ1-4; maybe TRBD1 (6 bases). The CDR3 consists of 14 residues. V was pared by 6 bases and J by 5 bases, with 13 bases between. The germline CDR1 and CDR2 sequences are KGHSH and LQKENI. In nucleotides, the CDR3 is TGTGCCAGCTCCCCCGGGCAGGGGAATGAAAAACTGTTTTTT. Protein sequence: CASSPGQGNEKLFF.

J is TRBJ1-2 and V is TRBV4-2, with D tentatively TRBD1 (6 bases). The germline CDR1 and CDR2 sequences are LGHNA and YNFKEQ. The CDR3 runs to 17 residues. V dropped 1 base and J dropped 2 bases, with 17 bases sitting between them. The CDR3 spells CASSQAPYTQGNYGYTF. The CDR3 DNA is TGTGCCAGCAGCCAAGCCCCTTACACGCAGGGGAACTATGGCTACACCTTC.

The gene calls are TRBV7-2 and TRBJ1-4; 12 bases align to TRBD1. The germline CDR1 and CDR2 sequences are SGHTA and FQGNSA. The CDR3 length is 17 residues. V shed 3 bases, J shed 8 bases, and the junction held 10 bases outside the gene matches. DNA of the CDR3: TGTGCCAGCAGCTTTAGTGGAGGGACAGGGGGCGGAGAAAAACTGTTTTTT. Protein: CASSFSGGTGGGEKLFF. Based on the CDR3 plus reference TRBV7-2 and TRBJ1-4, the full variable domain is GAGVSQSPSNKVTEKGKDVELRCDPISGHTALYWYRQSLGQGLEFLIYFQGNSAPDKSGLPSDRFSAERTGGSVSTLTIQRTQQEDSAVYLCASSFSGGTGGGEKLFFGSGTQLSVL.

The rearrangement uses TRBV5-1 and TRBJ2-7, with 9 positions matching TRBD2. Germline-derived CDR1 and CDR2 are SGHRS and YFSETQ. Trimming at V came to 0 bases and at J to 1 base, leaving 2 bases not matched to a gene. This CDR3 spans 15 amino acids. The DNA of the CDR3 is TGCGCCAGCAGCTTGGGGGGACTAGCTTCCTACGAGCAGTACTTC. It is translated as CASSLGGLASYEQYF.

The chain employs TRBV27 and TRBJ2-3; possibly TRBD2 for D (5 bases). The CDR3 has 13 amino acids. Germline CDR1 MNHEY, CDR2 SMNVEV (reference sequence). The germline V and J ends were trimmed by 5 bases and 1 base, with 7 bases remaining between them. CDR3 coding DNA: TGTGCCAGCAGTCATAGCGGCACAGATACGCAGTATTTT. This codes for CASSHSGTDTQYF.

The gene calls are TRBV29-1 and TRBJ2-7; D not resolved. Germline V gene sequence: CDR1 SQVTM, CDR2 ANQGSEA. The CDR3 is 12 residues long. V shed 4 bases and J shed 3 bases, with 10 bases lying between them. This CDR3 reads CSVGTTRYEQYF. DNA of the CDR3: TGCAGCGTTGGCACCACACGCTACGAGCAGTACTTC.

This rearrangement joins TRBV10-3 to TRBJ1-5; D call uncertain. Trimming took off 7 bases at V and 3 bases at J, with 7 bases between the two ends. CDR3 length: 12 residues. Germline V CDR1 and CDR2: ENHRY, SYGVKD. The CDR3 bases are TGTGCCATCATGGGCAACAATCAGCCCCAGCATTTT. It encodes CAIMGNNQPQHF.